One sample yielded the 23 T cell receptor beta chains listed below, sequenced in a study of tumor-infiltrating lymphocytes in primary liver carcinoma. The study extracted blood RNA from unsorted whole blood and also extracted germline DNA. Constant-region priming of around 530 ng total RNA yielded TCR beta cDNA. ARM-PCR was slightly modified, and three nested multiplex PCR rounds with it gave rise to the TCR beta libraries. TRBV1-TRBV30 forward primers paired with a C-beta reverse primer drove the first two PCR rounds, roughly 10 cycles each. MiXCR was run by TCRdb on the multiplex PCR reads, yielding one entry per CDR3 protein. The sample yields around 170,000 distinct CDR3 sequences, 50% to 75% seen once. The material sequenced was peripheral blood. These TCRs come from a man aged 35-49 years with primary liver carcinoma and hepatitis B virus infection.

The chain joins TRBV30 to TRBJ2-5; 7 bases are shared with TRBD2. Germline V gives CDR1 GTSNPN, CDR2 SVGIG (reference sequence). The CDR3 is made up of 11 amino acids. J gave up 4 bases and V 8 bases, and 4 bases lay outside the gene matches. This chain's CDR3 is CARAGAETQYF. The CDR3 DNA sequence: TGTGCCCGGGCGGGAGCAGAGACCCAGTACTTC.

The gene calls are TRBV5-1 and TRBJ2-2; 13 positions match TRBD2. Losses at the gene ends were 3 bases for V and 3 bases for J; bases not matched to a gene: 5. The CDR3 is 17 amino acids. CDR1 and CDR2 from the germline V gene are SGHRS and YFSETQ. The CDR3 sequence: CASSWTSGSLDTGELFF. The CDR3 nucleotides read TGCGCCAGCAGCTGGACTAGCGGGAGTTTGGACACCGGGGAGCTGTTTTTT. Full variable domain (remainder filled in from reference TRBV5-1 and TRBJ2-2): KAGVTQTPRYLIKTRGQQVTLSCSPISGHRSVSWYQQTPGQGLQFLFEYFSETQRNKGNFPGRFSGRQFSNSRSEMNVSTLELGDSALYLCASSWTSGSLDTGELFFGEGSRLTVL.

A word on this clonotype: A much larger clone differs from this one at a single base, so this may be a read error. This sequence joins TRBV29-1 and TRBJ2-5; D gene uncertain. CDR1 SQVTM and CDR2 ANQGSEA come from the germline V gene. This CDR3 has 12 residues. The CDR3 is CSVDNSQESQYF. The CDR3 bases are TGCAGCGTTGACAACAGCCAAGAGAGCCAGTACTTC.

The CDR3 DNA follows: TGTGCCAGCAGTTTAAATTCAGGGGGGGAGCTGTTTTTT. Its translation: CASSLNSGGELFF. The genes are TRBV12-3 or TRBV12-4 and TRBJ2-2; D perhaps matches TRBD1 (5 bases). The CDR3 is made up of 13 amino acids. The ends were cut back, 2 bases at V and 8 bases at J, with 9 bases in the middle.

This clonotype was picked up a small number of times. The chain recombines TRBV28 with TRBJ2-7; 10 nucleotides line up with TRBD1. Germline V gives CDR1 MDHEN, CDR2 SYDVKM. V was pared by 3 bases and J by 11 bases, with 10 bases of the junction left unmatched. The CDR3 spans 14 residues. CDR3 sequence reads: CASSFGDRGPGEYF. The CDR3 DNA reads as TGTGCCAGCAGTTTTGGGGACAGGGGACCTGGGGAGTACTTC.

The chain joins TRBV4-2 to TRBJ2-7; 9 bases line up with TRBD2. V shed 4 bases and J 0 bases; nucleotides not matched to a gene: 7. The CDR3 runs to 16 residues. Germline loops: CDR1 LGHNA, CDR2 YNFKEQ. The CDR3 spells CASSLRLAADSYEQYF. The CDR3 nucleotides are TGTGCCAGCAGCCTACGACTAGCGGCGGACTCCTACGAGCAGTACTTC.

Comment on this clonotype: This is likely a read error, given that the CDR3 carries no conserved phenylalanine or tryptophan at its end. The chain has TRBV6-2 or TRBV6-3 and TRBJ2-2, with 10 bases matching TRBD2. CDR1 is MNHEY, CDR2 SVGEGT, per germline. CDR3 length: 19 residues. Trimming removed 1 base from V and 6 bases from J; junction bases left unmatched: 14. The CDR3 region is CASSYLSTSGVDGAGELFS. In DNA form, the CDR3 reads TGTGCCAGCAGTTACTTGTCAACTAGCGGGGTCGACGGGGCCGGGGAGCTGTTTTCT.

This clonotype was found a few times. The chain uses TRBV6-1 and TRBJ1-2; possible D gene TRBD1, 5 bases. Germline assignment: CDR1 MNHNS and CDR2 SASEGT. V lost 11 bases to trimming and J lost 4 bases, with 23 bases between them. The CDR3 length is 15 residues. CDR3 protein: CAGTDLSGPGYGYTF. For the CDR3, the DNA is TGTGCCGGAACGGATCTGTCGGGGCCCGGCTATGGCTACACCTTC.

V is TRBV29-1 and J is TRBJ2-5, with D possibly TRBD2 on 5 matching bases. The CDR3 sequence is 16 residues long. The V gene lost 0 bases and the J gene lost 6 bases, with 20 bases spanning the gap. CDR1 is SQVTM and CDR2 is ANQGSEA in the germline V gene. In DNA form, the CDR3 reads TGCAGCGTTGAAGAGGGGTGGCTAGCCGGGTTGAAGACCCAGTACTTC. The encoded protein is CSVEEGWLAGLKTQYF.

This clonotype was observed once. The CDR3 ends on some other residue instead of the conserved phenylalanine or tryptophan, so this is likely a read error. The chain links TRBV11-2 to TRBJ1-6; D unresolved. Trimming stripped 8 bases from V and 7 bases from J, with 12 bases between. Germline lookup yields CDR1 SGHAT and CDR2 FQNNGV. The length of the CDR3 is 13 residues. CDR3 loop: CASRYGRNSPLHS. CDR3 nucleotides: TGTGCCAGCCGTTATGGTCGAAATTCACCCCTCCACTCT.

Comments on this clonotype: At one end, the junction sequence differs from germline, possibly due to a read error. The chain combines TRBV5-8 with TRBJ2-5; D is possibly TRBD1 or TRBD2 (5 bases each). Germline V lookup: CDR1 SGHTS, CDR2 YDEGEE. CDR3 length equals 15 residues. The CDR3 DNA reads TGTGCCAGCAGCCCGATCGGTGAGGGGTGGAAGACCCAACACTTC. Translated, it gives CASSPIGEGWKTQHF.

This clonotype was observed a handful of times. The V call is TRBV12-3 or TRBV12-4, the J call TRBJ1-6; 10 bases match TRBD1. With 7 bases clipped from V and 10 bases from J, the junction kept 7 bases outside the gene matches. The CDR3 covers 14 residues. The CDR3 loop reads CASNFGQGESPLHF. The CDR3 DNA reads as TGTGCCAGCAATTTCGGACAGGGGGAATCACCCCTCCACTTT.

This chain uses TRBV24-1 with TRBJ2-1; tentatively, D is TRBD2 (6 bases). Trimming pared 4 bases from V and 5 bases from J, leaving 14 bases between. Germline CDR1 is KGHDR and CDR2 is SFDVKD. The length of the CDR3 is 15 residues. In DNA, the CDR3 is TGTGCCACCAGTGACCAGACTAGGGGCGACAATGAGCAGTTCTTC. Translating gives CATSDQTRGDNEQFF.

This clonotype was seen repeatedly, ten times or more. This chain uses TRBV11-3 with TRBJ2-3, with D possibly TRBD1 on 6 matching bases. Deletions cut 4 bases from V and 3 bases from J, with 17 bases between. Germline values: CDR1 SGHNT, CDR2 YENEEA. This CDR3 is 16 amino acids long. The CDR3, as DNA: TGTGCCAGCAGCTGGGGAGTGGGGGCTCGAACAGATACGCAGTATTTT. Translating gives CASSWGVGARTDTQYF. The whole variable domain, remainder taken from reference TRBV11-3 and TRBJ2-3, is EAGVVQSPRYKIIEKKQPVAFWCNPISGHNTLYWYLQNLGQGPELLIRYENEEAVDDSQLPKDRFSAERLKGVDSTLKIQPAELGDSAVYLCASSWGVGARTDTQYFGPGTRLTVL.

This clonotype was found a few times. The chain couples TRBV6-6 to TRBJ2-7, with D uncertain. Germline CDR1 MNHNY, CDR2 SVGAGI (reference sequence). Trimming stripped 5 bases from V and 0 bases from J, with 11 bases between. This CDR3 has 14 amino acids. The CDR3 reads CASSPSAASYEQYF. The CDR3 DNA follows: TGTGCCAGCAGTCCTTCCGCAGCCTCCTACGAGCAGTACTTC.

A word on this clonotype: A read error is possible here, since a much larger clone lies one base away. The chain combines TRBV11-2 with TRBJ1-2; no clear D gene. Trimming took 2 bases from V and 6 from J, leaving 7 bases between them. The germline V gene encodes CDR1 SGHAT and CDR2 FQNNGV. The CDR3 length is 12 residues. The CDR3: CASSLLTNGYTF. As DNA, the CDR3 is TGTGCCAGCAGCTTATTGACAAATGGCTACACCTTC.

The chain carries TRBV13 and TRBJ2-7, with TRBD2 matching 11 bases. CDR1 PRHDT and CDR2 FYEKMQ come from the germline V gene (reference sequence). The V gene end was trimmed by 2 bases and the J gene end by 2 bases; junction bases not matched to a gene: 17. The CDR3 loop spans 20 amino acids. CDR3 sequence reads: CASSLNLGLAVANSTYEQYF. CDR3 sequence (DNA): TGTGCCAGCAGCTTAAACTTGGGACTAGCGGTTGCTAATTCTACCTACGAGCAGTACTTC. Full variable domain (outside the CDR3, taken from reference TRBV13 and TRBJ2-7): AAGVIQSPRHLIKEKRETATLKCYPIPRHDTVYWYQQGPGQDPQFLISFYEKMQSDKGSIPDRFSAQQFSDYHSELNMSSLELGDSALYFCASSLNLGLAVANSTYEQYFGPGTRLTVT.

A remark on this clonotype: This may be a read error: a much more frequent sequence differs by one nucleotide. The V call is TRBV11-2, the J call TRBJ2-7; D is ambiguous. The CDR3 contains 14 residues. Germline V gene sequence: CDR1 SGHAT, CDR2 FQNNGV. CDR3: CASGLVNRAYEQYF. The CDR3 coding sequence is TGTGCCAGCGGCTTAGTAAATAGGGCCTACGAGCAGTACTTC.

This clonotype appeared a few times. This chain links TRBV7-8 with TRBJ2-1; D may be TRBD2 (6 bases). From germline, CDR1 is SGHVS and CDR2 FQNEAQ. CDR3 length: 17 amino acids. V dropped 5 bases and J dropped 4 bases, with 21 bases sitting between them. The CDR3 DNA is TGTGCCAGCAGCCCCACTAGGAGGGGTTTCGAATACAATGAGCAGTTCTTC. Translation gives CASSPTRRGFEYNEQFF.

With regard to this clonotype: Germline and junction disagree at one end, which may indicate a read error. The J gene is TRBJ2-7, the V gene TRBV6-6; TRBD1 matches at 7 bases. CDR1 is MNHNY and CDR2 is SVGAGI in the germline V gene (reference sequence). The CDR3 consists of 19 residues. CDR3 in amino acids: CAGSYLFSTGTTNTYEQYF. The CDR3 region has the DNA TGTGCCGGCAGTTACTTGTTTTCGACAGGGACCACCAATACCTACGAGCAGTACTTC.

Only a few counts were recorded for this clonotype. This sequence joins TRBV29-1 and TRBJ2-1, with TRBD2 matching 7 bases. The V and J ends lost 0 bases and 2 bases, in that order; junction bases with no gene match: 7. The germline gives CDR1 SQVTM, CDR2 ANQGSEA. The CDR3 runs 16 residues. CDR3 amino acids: CSVEDREGPPYNEQFF. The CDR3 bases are TGCAGCGTTGAAGATAGGGAGGGACCGCCCTACAATGAGCAGTTCTTC.

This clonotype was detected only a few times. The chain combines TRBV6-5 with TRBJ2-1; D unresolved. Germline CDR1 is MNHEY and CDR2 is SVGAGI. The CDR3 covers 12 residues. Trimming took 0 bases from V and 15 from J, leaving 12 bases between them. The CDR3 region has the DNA TGTGCCAGCAGTTACTCGAACGGGCCCAGGTTCTTC. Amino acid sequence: CASSYSNGPRFF.

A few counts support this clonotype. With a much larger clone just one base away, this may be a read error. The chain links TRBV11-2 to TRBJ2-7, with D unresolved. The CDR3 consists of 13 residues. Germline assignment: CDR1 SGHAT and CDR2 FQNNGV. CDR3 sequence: CAGSLLRTYEQYF. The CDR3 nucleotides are TGTGCCGGCAGCTTACTAAGGACCTACGAGCAGTACTTC. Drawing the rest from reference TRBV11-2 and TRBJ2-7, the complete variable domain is EAGVAQSPRYKIIEKRQSVAFWCNPISGHATLYWYQQILGQGPKLLIQFQNNGVVDDSQLPKDRFSAERLKGVDSTLKIQPAKLEDSAVYLCAGSLLRTYEQYFGPGTRLTVT.